This TCR beta chain was observed in a study of molecular identifiers for immune sequencing clone quantification. For the study at large: Replicates involved a five-way split of RNA from roughly 20,000 or 100,000 naive CD8 cells, with sequencing of four.

This CDR3 is built from 18 residues. From germline, CDR1 is LNHDA and CDR2 SQIVND (reference sequence). Trimming removed 3 bases at V and 0 bases at J, with 19 bases between. The sample holds a few counts of this clonotype. TCRdb recomputed calls from the PCR reads with MiXCR, one row per CDR3 protein. Among around 300,000 distinct CDR3 sequences listed, roughly 24% were seen once. Libraries from naive CD8 cells were generated from 20,000 to 1,000,000 sorted cells (with 10%, 30% or 50% RNA). The sequencing sample was made of naive CD8+ T cells from blood, with Jurkat cell RNA spiked in. Subset specified: FACS-sorted CD8+CD4-CCR7+CD45RA+ naive T cells. The TCR was taken from a human donor in good health. Some libraries in this study had Jurkat cell RNA spiked in. The V and J genes are TRBV19 and TRBJ2-3; D is possibly TRBD2 (6 bases). CDR3 DNA sequence: TGTGCCAGTAGTATCACCTACGGGGGTTCCTCTAGCACAGATACGCAGTATTTT. Protein: CASSITYGGSSSTDTQYF.